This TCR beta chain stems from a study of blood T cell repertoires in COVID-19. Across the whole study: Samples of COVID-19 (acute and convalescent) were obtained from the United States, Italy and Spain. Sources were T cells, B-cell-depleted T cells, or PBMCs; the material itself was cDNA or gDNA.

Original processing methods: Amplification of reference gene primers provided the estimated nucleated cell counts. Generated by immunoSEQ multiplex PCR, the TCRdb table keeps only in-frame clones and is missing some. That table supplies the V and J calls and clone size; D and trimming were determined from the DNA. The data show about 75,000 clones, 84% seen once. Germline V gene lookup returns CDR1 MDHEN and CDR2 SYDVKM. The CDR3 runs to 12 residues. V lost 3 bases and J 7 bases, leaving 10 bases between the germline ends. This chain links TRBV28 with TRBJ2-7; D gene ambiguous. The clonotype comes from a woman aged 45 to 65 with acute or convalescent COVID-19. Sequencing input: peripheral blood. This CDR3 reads CASSFKFREQYF. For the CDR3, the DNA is TGTGCCAGCAGTTTTAAGTTCCGGGAGCAGTACTTC.